Presented here are 17 T cell receptor beta chains from one specimen sequenced in a study of vaccination effects on CD4 cells after COVID-19. Isolation of CD4+ T cells took place after 10 days of culture. A PCR test confirmed that the person had SARS-CoV-2 infection between March and December 2020. Participants were vaccinated with two doses of either the BNT162b2 or mRNA-1273 vaccine. Sequenced by immunoSEQ multiplex PCR; TCRdb stores in-frame clones only, minus some. This sample has 30,000 to 35,000 clones, with approximately 81% found just once. Their recognized antigens are unknown. The source was CD4+ T cells from PBMCs cultured without peptide, collected after COVID-19 vaccination. Source of these receptors: a human donor who had a prior SARS-CoV-2 infection.

The V gene is TRBV30, the J gene TRBJ1-2, with D maybe TRBD1 (6 bases). Trimming took off 2 bases at V and 3 bases at J, with 10 bases between the two ends. Per germline, CDR1 GTSNPN and CDR2 SVGIG (reference sequence). The CDR3 contains 13 residues. The CDR3 DNA reads as TGTGCCTGGAGTCGACAGGCTGACTATGGCTACACCTTC. Residues: CAWSRQADYGYTF.

The chain combines TRBV3-1 (or the pseudogene TRBV3-2) with TRBJ1-1; 9 nucleotides line up with TRBD1. The germline gives CDR1 LGHDT, CDR2 YNNKEL (reference sequence). V dropped 4 bases and J dropped 5; count of bases not matched to a gene: 5. The CDR3 has 14 residues. CDR3 amino acids: CASSLTGGATEAFF. In nucleotides, the CDR3 is TGTGCCAGCAGCCTAACAGGGGGCGCGACTGAAGCTTTCTTT.

The chain couples TRBV7-9 to TRBJ2-7, with 7 bases lining up with TRBD1. The V and J ends lost 5 bases and 7 bases, in that order; junction bases with no gene match: 11. This CDR3 is 14 amino acids long. Germline values: CDR1 SEHNR, CDR2 FQNEAQ (reference sequence). CDR3 sequence (DNA): TGTGCCAGCAGCCTCCGACAGGGCGAGGATGAGCAGTACTTC. Its translation is CASSLRQGEDEQYF.

V gene TRBV6-5 combines with J gene TRBJ2-7; tentative D call: TRBD2 (5 bases). Germline loops: CDR1 MNHEY, CDR2 SVGAGI. The CDR3 has 13 amino acids. The V gene lost 6 bases and the J gene lost 3 bases, with 12 bases spanning the gap. This chain's CDR3 is CASSFSGNYEQYF. CDR3 in DNA: TGTGCCAGCAGCTTTTCCGGGAACTACGAGCAGTACTTC.

The gene calls are TRBV20-1 and TRBJ1-6; D remains ambiguous. With 3 bases removed from V and 9 bases from J, the gap between germline ends came to 12 bases. Germline V gives CDR1 DFQATT, CDR2 SNEGSKA (reference sequence). The CDR3 has 13 amino acids. The CDR3 DNA sequence: TGCAGTGCTAGTTCGGGGAAGTCTTCACCCCTCCACTTT. Translation: CSASSGKSSPLHF.

This chain joins TRBV27 and TRBJ2-1; no clear D. Deletions cut 3 bases from V and 8 bases from J, with 14 bases between. Germline V gene sequence: CDR1 MNHEY, CDR2 SMNVEV (reference sequence). The CDR3 runs to 14 residues. The CDR3 DNA is TGTGCCAGCAGTTTTTTGGTAGCTGTCGATGAGCAGTTCTTC. It codes for CASSFLVAVDEQFF.

This clone was observed a few times. The gene calls are TRBV7-3 and TRBJ2-1; D ambiguous. The V gene lost 5 bases and the J gene lost 1 base, with 6 bases spanning the gap. CDR1 is SGHTA and CDR2 is FQGTGA in the germline V gene. This CDR3 contains 13 residues. CDR3 region: CASSPVSYNEQFF. CDR3 nucleotides: TGTGCCAGCAGCCCAGTGTCCTACAATGAGCAGTTCTTC. The entire variable domain, with the rest obtained from reference TRBV7-3 and TRBJ2-1, is as follows: GAGVSQTPSNKVTEKGKYVELRCDPISGHTALYWYRQSLGQGPEFLIYFQGTGAADDSGLPNDRFFAVRPEGSVSTLKIQRTERGDSAVYLCASSPVSYNEQFFGPGTRLTVL.

The rearrangement links TRBV6-6 to TRBJ1-1; 9 bases fit TRBD1. CDR1 and CDR2 (germline): MNHNY, SVGAGI (reference sequence). This CDR3 comprises 16 residues. J lost 2 bases, V lost 4 bases, and 8 bases had no gene match. For the CDR3, the DNA is TGTGCCAGCAGTTTCGCCGGGACAGGGCCCAACACTGAAGCTTTCTTT. Protein: CASSFAGTGPNTEAFF.

This clone occurred a few times. The chain joins TRBV11-3 to TRBJ2-4, with 7 bases that match TRBD2. This CDR3 region has 13 residues. Germline CDR1 reads SGHNT; CDR2 reads YENEEA. V shed 0 bases, J shed 9 bases, and the junction held 2 bases outside the gene matches. CDR3 nucleotide sequence: TGTGCCAGCAGCTTAGAGGGGACTACCATTCAGTACTTC. Protein sequence: CASSLEGTTIQYF.

The chain employs TRBV7-2 and TRBJ1-2, with a possible D match to TRBD1 (5 bases). The CDR3 contains 14 residues. Germline assignment: CDR1 SGHTA and CDR2 FQGNSA. Trimming took off 2 bases at V and 6 bases at J, with 13 bases between the two ends. The chain's CDR3 is CASSLSSREDGYTF. Here the CDR3 DNA reads TGTGCCAGCAGCTTATCCTCCAGGGAGGATGGCTACACCTTC.

The V call is TRBV18, the J call TRBJ1-5; D is possibly TRBD1 (5 bases). Per the germline V gene, CDR1 is KGHSH and CDR2 is LQKENI. The CDR3 length is 15 residues. V lost 3 bases to trimming and J lost 3 bases, with 12 bases between them. CDR3 protein: CASSPRAGSNQPQHF. In DNA form, the CDR3 reads TGTGCCAGCTCACCTCGAGCAGGGTCCAATCAGCCCCAGCATTTT. Together with reference TRBV18 and TRBJ1-5, the CDR3 gives the full variable domain: NAGVMQNPRHLVRRRGQEARLRCSPMKGHSHVYWYRQLPEEGLKFMVYLQKENIIDESGMPKERFSAEFPKEGPSILRIQQVVRGDSAAYFCASSPRAGSNQPQHFGDGTRLSIL.

This rearrangement joins TRBV6-4 to TRBJ2-3, with D perhaps assigned TRBD1 or TRBD2 (6 bases each). Trimming cost V 4 bases and J 1 base, with 15 bases left between them. Germline CDR1 and CDR2: MRHNA and SNTAGT. CDR3 size: 16 residues. The CDR3 nucleotides are TGTGCCAGCAGTGTTATGGGGGGCCTCGGCACAGATACGCAGTATTTT. Protein sequence: CASSVMGGLGTDTQYF.

This clone was detected a few times. The chain is built from TRBV19 and TRBJ2-6, with 10 bases lining up with TRBD1. The CDR3 is made up of 16 amino acids. Germline CDR1 LNHDA, CDR2 SQIVND (reference sequence). V was pared by 5 bases and J by 0 bases, with 1 base of the junction left unmatched. In nucleotides, the CDR3 is TGTGCCAGTAGTTGGGACAGGGGCTCTGGGGCCAACGTCCTGACTTTC. It yields the protein CASSWDRGSGANVLTF. Full variable domain (rest looked up from reference TRBV19 and TRBJ2-6): DGGITQSPKYLFRKEGQNVTLSCEQNLNHDAMYWYRQDPGQGLRLIYYSQIVNDFQKGDIAEGYSVSREKKESFPLTVTSAQKNPTAFYLCASSWDRGSGANVLTFGAGSRLTVL.

The rearrangement uses TRBV5-6 and TRBJ1-3, with 8 bases that match TRBD1. Germline lookup yields CDR1 SGHDT and CDR2 YYEEEE. The CDR3 totals 17 residues. The J segment lost 5 bases and the V segment lost 4 bases, leaving 14 bases of the junction unmatched. The CDR3 protein is CASSTRGAGGLRNTIYF. In nucleotides, the CDR3 is TGTGCCAGCAGCACCCGAGGGGCAGGGGGCCTGAGAAACACCATATATTTT.

This sequence joins TRBV3-1 (or the pseudogene TRBV3-2) and TRBJ2-7, with D tentatively TRBD2 (6 bases). Trimming left V 7 bases short and J 2 bases short, with 15 bases between. Per the germline V gene, CDR1 is LGHDT and CDR2 is YNNKEL (reference sequence). This CDR3 region has 14 residues. As DNA, the CDR3 is TGTGCCAGCACCTTAGGGACGGGAGCCTACGAGCAGTACTTC. Translating it yields CASTLGTGAYEQYF.

The rearrangement links TRBV19 to TRBJ1-5; tentatively, D is TRBD1 (5 bases). Germline V gives CDR1 LNHDA, CDR2 SQIVND (reference sequence). The CDR3 extends over 15 amino acids. Trimming shortened V by 1 base and J by 2 bases, and 9 bases separated the two germline ends. CDR3 sequence (DNA): TGTGCCAGTAGTATAGCCGGGGGTCGCAATCAGCCCCAGCATTTT. Its protein is CASSIAGGRNQPQHF. Combining the CDR3 with reference TRBV19 and TRBJ1-5 gives the whole variable domain DGGITQSPKYLFRKEGQNVTLSCEQNLNHDAMYWYRQDPGQGLRLIYYSQIVNDFQKGDIAEGYSVSREKKESFPLTVTSAQKNPTAFYLCASSIAGGRNQPQHFGDGTRLSIL.

The chain couples TRBV5-1 to TRBJ2-2, with 8 bases fitting TRBD1. With V trimmed by 4 bases and J by 1 base, 3 bases remained unmatched. Germline V gives CDR1 SGHRS, CDR2 YFSETQ. The CDR3 extends over 15 amino acids. The CDR3 is CASSPGTGNTGELFF. CDR3 nucleotide sequence: TGCGCCAGCAGCCCAGGGACAGGGAACACCGGGGAGCTGTTTTTT.